The T cell receptor (beta chain) under discussion was sequenced for a study of shared clonotypes between healthy human individuals. Germline lookup yields CDR1 LNHNV and CDR2 YYDKDF (reference sequence). V dropped 2 bases and J dropped 0 bases, with 7 bases sitting between them. This CDR3 is built from 14 residues. Using immunoSEQ multiplex PCR, the repertoire was profiled, and TCRdb retains in-frame clones only, with some absent. The table has millions of clones, just over 90% seen once; the top ten hold 0.13% to 0.15%. The receptor was isolated from a man between 18 and 29 years old in good health. The chain uses TRBV15 and TRBJ2-5; D might be TRBD2 (5 bases). Source material: naive CD4+ T cells sorted from blood. Documented subset: CD45RA+ positively selected. The CDR3 loop is CATSRRRDQETQYF. The CDR3 DNA reads TGTGCCACCAGCAGACGGCGGGACCAAGAGACCCAGTACTTC.